This T cell receptor beta chain was recorded in a study of blood T cell repertoires in COVID-19. Across the whole study: Some COVID-19 samples were acute and others convalescent; all came from the United States, Italy and Spain. Nucleic acid was either cDNA or gDNA, and it came from T cells, B-cell-depleted T cells, or PBMCs.

In the original analysis: Reference gene primer amplification gave estimated nucleated cell counts. Measured with immunoSEQ multiplex PCR; TCRdb has only the in-frame clones, and not every one. For V, J and clone size, that table is used; D and trimming come from the DNA. The sample includes about 220,000 clones, over 65% seen only once; the top ten take approximately 3.1%. Cohort 3 recovery required two negative PCRs, clearance, or symptom resolution. V was clipped by 0 bases and J by 5 bases; unmatched bases: 5. Germline-derived CDR1 and CDR2 are SGHNT and YYREEE (reference sequence). CDR3 length: 15 amino acids.

This receptor was taken from a woman in her fifties or sixties who had recovered from COVID-19. The sequenced sample consisted of PBMCs or T cells enriched from blood (not recorded which). The chain employs TRBV5-4 and TRBJ2-7; 10 bases fit TRBD2. The CDR3 here is CASSLVGLAGDEQYF. The CDR3 bases are TGTGCCAGCAGCTTGGTCGGGCTAGCGGGAGACGAGCAGTACTTC.